This record looks at one T cell receptor beta chain sequence and its context. Its antigen is still unknown. Base qualities are missing; no much larger clone stands one base away. One collaborating source in Seattle enrolled patients while the patients were actively infected and followed the patients over time throughout the course of disease. Whole blood was collected in K2EDTA tubes by collaborating institutions according to the institutions' own protocols. For TCRbeta analysis, collaborators shipped samples as frozen whole blood, isolated PBMCs, or DNA extracted from either of those sample types. The sample is drawn from a study of blood T cell repertoires in COVID-19 (dated by TCRdb to the early 2020s). For the study in its entirety: Samples covering the acute and convalescent phases of COVID-19 were provided by collaborators in the United States, Italy and Spain. The prospective study material was composed of cDNA or gDNA derived from T cells, B-cell-depleted T cells, or PBMCs. Subjects who had been exposed to COVID-19, were actively infected with it, or had recovered from it provided the deeply sampled blood TCRbeta repertoires that made up the dataset. A freely available public database, intended as a resource for researchers studying the immune response to SARS-CoV-2, is where the repertoires were released. The samples were drawn from two sources: the first 160 participants of the ongoing ImmuneRACE study, and over 950 subjects contributed by 6 global collaborators. Nearly every sample came with metadata listing a de-identified subject ID, COVID-19 status, age in years and sex. HLA class I and class II types, where available, came from metadata supplied by the sample provider rather than from assay-based typing.

What the work shows at the level of the full study, not this receptor alone: Clinical and demographic metadata were provided uncurated, with the amount varying by source and participant.

The immunoSEQ Assay, a bias-controlled multiplex PCR, was used to amplify TCRbeta CDR3 regions from genomic DNA. The paper's data handling went like this. Nucleated cell counts per sample were estimated from amplification of reference gene primers within the assay. Sequence reads were collapsed and filtered to measure the absolute abundance of every unique TCRbeta CDR3 rearrangement. Productive Simpson clonality was computed per sample as the square root of Simpson's diversity index over productive rearrangements. TCRdb re-hosts the immuneACCESS table, in-frame sequences only. Its copies lack some clones; in the studies checked, an unresolved V gene accounts for under half of them, and the cause for the rest is not known. V, J and clone size were drawn from that table, and D and trimming were deduced from the DNA. Recorded for this sample are approximately 530,000 clones; less than 90% of them occurred a single time. The ten biggest clones cover 7.8% of the sample.

Source material: peripheral blood. This clonotype was obtained from a woman between 45 and 60 years old with COVID-19, enrolled during active disease.

At the DNA level, the sequence is TGTGCCAGCAGCTCGACACGGAACACTGAAGCTTTCTTT. It translates to CASSSTRNTEAFF. The rearranged chain carries TRBV7-3 and TRBJ1-1, with no reliable assignment of the D segment. CDR1 and CDR2 are drawn from the germline V gene: SGHTA, FQGTGA. Including cysteine and phenylalanine, the CDR3 has 13 amino acids. The CDR3 DNA has 39 bases and is translated from base 1. Trimming at the junction amounts to 4 bases on V and 1 base on J, and the germline ends lie 7 bases apart.